These 14 T cell receptor beta chains share one sample of origin, sequenced in a study of blood T cell repertoires in COVID-19. TCRdb's copy holds only in-frame clones and misses some; the assay was immunoSEQ multiplex PCR. This sample has hundreds of thousands of clones, with around 87% found just once. Sequenced input: peripheral blood. The receptors were sampled from a middle-aged woman who had recovered from COVID-19.

V usage is TRBV7-2 and J usage is TRBJ1-2, with TRBD1 matching 7 bases. CDR3 length equals 15 residues. V was pared by 2 bases and J by 5 bases, with 8 bases of the junction left unmatched. Germline V lookup: CDR1 SGHTA, CDR2 FQGNSA. Here the CDR3 DNA reads TGTGCCAGCAGCTTAACCGGGACAGTGAGTTATGGCTACACCTTC. This gives the protein CASSLTGTVSYGYTF.

The gene calls are TRBV6-5 and TRBJ1-1, with D unresolved. The CDR3 sequence is 13 residues long. V was cut by 6 bases and J by 4 bases, with 12 bases left in between. Germline lookup yields CDR1 MNHEY and CDR2 SVGAGI. The CDR3 loop is CASSRNRFTEAFF. CDR3 coding DNA: TGTGCCAGCAGCAGGAATAGGTTCACTGAAGCTTTCTTT.

V gene TRBV30 combines with J gene TRBJ2-3; possibly TRBD2 for D (5 bases). CDR1 is GTSNPN, CDR2 SVGIG, per germline (reference sequence). V was trimmed by 3 bases and J by 4 bases, leaving 17 bases between them. The CDR3 sequence is 15 residues long. The CDR3 sequence is CAWSPRRGRADTQYF. CDR3 nucleotides: TGTGCCTGGAGCCCCCGGCGAGGGCGCGCAGATACGCAGTATTTT.

The sample holds a few counts of this clone. V usage is TRBV29-1 and J usage is TRBJ2-6; no clear D gene. Trimming removed 6 bases from V and 0 bases from J, with 6 bases in between. The V gene's germline CDR1 is SQVTM and CDR2 ANQGSEA. This CDR3 has 13 residues. CDR3 sequence: CSVRSSGANVLTF. The CDR3 coding sequence is TGCAGCGTGAGGAGCTCTGGGGCCAACGTCCTGACTTTC.

This clone was seen more than once but under ten times. The chain is built from TRBV4-1 and TRBJ2-6, with D perhaps TRBD1 (6 bases). CDR3 length: 19 residues. The germline V gene has CDR1 MGHRA and CDR2 YSYEKL. V lost 5 bases to trimming and J lost 1 base, with 21 bases between them. The CDR3 DNA reads TGCGCCAGCAGCAAAGGGGTTTGGACAGCCGCGTCTGGGGCCAACGTCCTGACTTTC. It encodes CASSKGVWTAASGANVLTF.

The V call is TRBV3-1 (or the pseudogene TRBV3-2), the J call TRBJ2-5; 13 bases map to TRBD2. This CDR3 is built from 17 residues. V shed 5 bases and J 4 bases; nucleotides not matched to a gene: 10. From germline, CDR1 is LGHDT and CDR2 YNNKEL (reference sequence). The CDR3 DNA is TGTGCCAGCAGCTCCCCCGGGACTAGCGGGGCGCCAGAGACCCAGTACTTC. Translated: CASSSPGTSGAPETQYF.

V is TRBV2 and J is TRBJ1-2; 9 positions match TRBD1. Per the germline V gene, CDR1 is SNHLY and CDR2 is FYNNEI. There are 15 residues in the CDR3. V was clipped by 3 bases and J by 5 bases; unmatched bases: 7. The CDR3 is CASSDPGQGPYGYTF. The DNA of the CDR3 is TGTGCCAGCAGTGATCCGGGACAGGGCCCTTATGGCTACACCTTC.

This clone was picked up one time. This chain joins TRBV7-9 and TRBJ1-1; D not certain. In germline, CDR1 is SEHNR, CDR2 FQNEAQ (reference sequence). The CDR3 spans 12 residues. V dropped 5 bases and J dropped 8 bases, with 12 bases sitting between them. The CDR3, as DNA: TGTGCCAGCAGCCCCCGACTGCTAGAAGCTTTCTTT. Encoded protein: CASSPRLLEAFF.

This clone was counted a single time. The V call is TRBV5-6, the J call TRBJ1-2; weak D call: TRBD1 (5 bases). The CDR3 spans 14 residues. CDR1 is SGHDT and CDR2 is YYEEEE in the germline V gene. V was pared by 0 bases and J by 7 bases, with 13 bases between. The CDR3, as DNA: TGTGCCAGCAGCTTGGACGGGGGGTCCTCTGGCTACACCTTC. Its translation is CASSLDGGSSGYTF. The full variable domain, with the rest looked up from reference TRBV5-6 and TRBJ1-2, is DAGVTQSPTHLIKTRGQQVTLRCSPKSGHDTVSWYQQALGQGPQFIFQYYEEEERQRGNFPDRFSGHQFPNYSSELNVNALLLGDSALYLCASSLDGGSSGYTFGSGTRLTVV.

The chain joins TRBV6-5 to TRBJ2-3; no reliable D call. Deletions cut 7 bases from V and 1 base from J, with 9 bases between. Germline values: CDR1 MNHEY, CDR2 SVGAGI. The length of the CDR3 is 13 residues. In DNA, the CDR3 is TGTGCCAGCACTGGTCCGGGCACAGATACGCAGTATTTT. Amino acid sequence: CASTGPGTDTQYF.

The chain links TRBV5-1 to TRBJ2-2, with D possibly being TRBD1 (5 bases). The length of the CDR3 is 13 residues. The germline V gene encodes CDR1 SGHRS and CDR2 YFSETQ. V lost 0 bases and J 5 bases, leaving 5 bases between the germline ends. This CDR3 is CASSLGQTGELFF. CDR3 coding DNA: TGCGCCAGCAGCTTGGGACAGACCGGGGAGCTGTTTTTT.

The count of this clone is one. The chain combines TRBV9 with TRBJ1-1; tentatively, D is TRBD1 (6 bases). In germline, CDR1 is SGDLS, CDR2 YYNGEE. CDR3 size: 13 residues. V lost 3 bases to trimming and J lost 5 bases, with 11 bases between them. The CDR3: CASSARTGTEAFF. The DNA of the CDR3 is TGTGCCAGCAGCGCCCGTACAGGGACTGAAGCTTTCTTT.

CDR3 sequence: CATSPGQHTDTQYF. CDR3 DNA: TGTGCCACCTCCCCGGGACAGCACACAGATACGCAGTATTTT. The chain uses TRBV24-1 and TRBJ2-3, with 7 bases that match TRBD1. The CDR3 length is 14 residues. V trimming: 9 bases; J trimming: 2 bases; junction bases outside the gene matches: 7. Germline values: CDR1 KGHDR, CDR2 SFDVKD.

V is TRBV27 and J is TRBJ1-2, with 9 bases matching TRBD1. This CDR3 comprises 15 residues. Trimming removed 9 bases from V and 2 bases from J; junction bases left unmatched: 10. Germline V CDR1 and CDR2: MNHEY, SMNVEV (reference sequence). This CDR3 is CASLPTGGLNYGYTF. In nucleotides, the CDR3 is TGTGCCAGTCTCCCGACAGGGGGGCTGAACTATGGCTACACCTTC.